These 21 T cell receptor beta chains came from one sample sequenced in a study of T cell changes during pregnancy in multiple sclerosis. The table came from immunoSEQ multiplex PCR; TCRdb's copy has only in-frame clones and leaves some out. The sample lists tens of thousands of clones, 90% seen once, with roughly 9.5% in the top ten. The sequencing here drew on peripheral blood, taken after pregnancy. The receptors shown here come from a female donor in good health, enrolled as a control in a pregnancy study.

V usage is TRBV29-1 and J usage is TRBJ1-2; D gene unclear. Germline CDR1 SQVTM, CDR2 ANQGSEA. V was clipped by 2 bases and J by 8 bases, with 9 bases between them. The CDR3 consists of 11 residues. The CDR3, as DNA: TGCAGCGTTGAACGCAATGGCGGCTACACCTTC. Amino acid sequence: CSVERNGGYTF.

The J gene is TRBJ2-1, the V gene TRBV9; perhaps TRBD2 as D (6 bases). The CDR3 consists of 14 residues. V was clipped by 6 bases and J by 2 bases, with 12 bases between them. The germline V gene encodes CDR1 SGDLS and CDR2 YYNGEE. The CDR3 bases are TGTGCCAGCAAGGGTAGGGAGGCCTACAATGAGCAGTTCTTC. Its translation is CASKGREAYNEQFF.

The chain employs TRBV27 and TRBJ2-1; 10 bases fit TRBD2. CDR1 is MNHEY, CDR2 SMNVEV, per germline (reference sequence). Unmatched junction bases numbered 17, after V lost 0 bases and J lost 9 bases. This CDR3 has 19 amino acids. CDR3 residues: CASSLSFGFWASGSAEQFF. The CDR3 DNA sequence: TGTGCCAGCAGTTTATCCTTTGGTTTTTGGGCTAGCGGGAGTGCTGAGCAGTTCTTC.

For the CDR3, the DNA is TGCGCCAGCAGCCAGGACGGGACTAGCTTCGACGAGCAGTACTTC. This codes for CASSQDGTSFDEQYF. V usage is TRBV4-1 and J usage is TRBJ2-7, with 9 bases aligning to TRBD2. V trimming: 3 bases; J trimming: 5 bases; junction bases outside the gene matches: 8. Per germline, CDR1 MGHRA and CDR2 YSYEKL. CDR3 length: 15 amino acids.

The CDR3 coding sequence is TGTGCCAGCAGCAGGCAAAGCTCCTACGAGCAGTACTTC. The encoded protein is CASSRQSSYEQYF. The rearrangement joins TRBV2 to TRBJ2-7; D is uncertain. V shed 6 bases and J shed 0 bases, with 9 bases lying between them. Germline loops: CDR1 SNHLY, CDR2 FYNNEI. The CDR3 consists of 13 residues.

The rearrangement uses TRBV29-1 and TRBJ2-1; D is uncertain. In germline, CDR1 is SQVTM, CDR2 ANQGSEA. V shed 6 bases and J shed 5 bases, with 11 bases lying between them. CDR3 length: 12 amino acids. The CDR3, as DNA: TGCAGCGTAGCAACAGATAACAATGAGCAGTTCTTC. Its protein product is CSVATDNNEQFF.

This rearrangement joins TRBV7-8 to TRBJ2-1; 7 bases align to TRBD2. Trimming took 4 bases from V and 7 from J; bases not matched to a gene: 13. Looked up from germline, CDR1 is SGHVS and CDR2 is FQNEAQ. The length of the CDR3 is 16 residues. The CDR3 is CASSSAVPAGLNEQFF. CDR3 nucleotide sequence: TGTGCCAGCAGCTCAGCCGTTCCAGCGGGGTTAAATGAGCAGTTCTTC. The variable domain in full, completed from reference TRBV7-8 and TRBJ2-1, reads GAGVSQSPRYKVAKRGQDVALRCDPISGHVSLFWYQQALGQGPEFLTYFQNEAQLDKSGLPSDRFFAERPEGSVSTLKIQRTQQEDSAVYLCASSSAVPAGLNEQFFGPGTRLTVL.

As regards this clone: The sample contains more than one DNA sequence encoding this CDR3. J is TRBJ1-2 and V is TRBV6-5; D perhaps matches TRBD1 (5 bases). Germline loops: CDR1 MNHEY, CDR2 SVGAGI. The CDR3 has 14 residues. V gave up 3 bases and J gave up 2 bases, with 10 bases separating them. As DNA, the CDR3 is TGTGCCAGCAGTTATCTCACAGGCAACTATGGCTACACCTTC. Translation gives CASSYLTGNYGYTF.

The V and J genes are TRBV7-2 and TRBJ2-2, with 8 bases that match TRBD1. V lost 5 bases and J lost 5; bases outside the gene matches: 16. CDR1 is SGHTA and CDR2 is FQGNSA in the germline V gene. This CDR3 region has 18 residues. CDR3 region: CASSRSYDRGVGTGELFF. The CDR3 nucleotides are TGTGCCAGCAGCCGAAGTTACGACAGGGGAGTAGGGACCGGGGAGCTGTTTTTT.

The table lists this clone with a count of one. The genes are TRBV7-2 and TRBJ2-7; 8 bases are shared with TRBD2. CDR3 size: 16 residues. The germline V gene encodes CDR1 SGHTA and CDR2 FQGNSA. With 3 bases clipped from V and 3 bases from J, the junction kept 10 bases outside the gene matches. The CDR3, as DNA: TGTGCCAGCAGCTTCATGGGCGGGGGGACGATCTACGAGCAGTACTTC. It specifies CASSFMGGGTIYEQYF.

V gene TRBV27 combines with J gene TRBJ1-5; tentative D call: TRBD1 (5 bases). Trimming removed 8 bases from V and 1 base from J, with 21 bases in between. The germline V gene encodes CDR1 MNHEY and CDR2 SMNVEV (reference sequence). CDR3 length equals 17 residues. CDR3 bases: TGTGCCAGCCATCCTGGAGGGGAGTGGTCGAGCAATCAGCCCCAGCATTTT. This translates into CASHPGGEWSSNQPQHF.

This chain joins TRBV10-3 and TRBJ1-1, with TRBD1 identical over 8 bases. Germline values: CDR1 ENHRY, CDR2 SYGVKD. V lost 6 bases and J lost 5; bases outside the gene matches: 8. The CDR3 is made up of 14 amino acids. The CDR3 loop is CAIRQGAGGTEAFF. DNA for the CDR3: TGTGCCATCAGGCAGGGGGCTGGTGGGACTGAAGCTTTCTTT.

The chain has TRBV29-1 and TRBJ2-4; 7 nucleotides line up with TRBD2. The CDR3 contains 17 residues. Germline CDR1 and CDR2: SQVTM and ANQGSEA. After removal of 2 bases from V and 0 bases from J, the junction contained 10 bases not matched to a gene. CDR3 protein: CSVERRGTDLAKNIQYF. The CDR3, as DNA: TGCAGCGTTGAAAGGCGGGGGACTGACCTAGCCAAAAACATTCAGTACTTC.

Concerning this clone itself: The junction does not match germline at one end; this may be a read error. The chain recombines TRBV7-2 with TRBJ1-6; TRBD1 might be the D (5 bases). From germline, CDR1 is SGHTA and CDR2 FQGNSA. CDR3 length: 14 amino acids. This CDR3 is CASSGQGSGSSLHF. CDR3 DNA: TGTGCCAGCAGCGGCCAGGGCAGTGGTTCATCCCTCCACTTT. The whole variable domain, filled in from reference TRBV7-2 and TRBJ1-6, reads GAGVSQSPSNKVTEKGKDVELRCDPISGHTALYWYRQSLGQGLEFLIYFQGNSAPDKSGLPSDRFSAERTGGSVSTLTIQRTQQEDSAVYLCASSGQGSGSSLHFGNGTRLTVT.

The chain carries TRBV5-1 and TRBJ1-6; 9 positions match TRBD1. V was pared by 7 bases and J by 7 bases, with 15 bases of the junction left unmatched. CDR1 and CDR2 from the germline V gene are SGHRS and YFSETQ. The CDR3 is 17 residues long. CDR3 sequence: CASFRDRVILVNSPLHF. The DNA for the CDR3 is TGCGCCAGCTTCCGGGACAGGGTGATTTTGGTGAATTCACCCCTCCACTTT.

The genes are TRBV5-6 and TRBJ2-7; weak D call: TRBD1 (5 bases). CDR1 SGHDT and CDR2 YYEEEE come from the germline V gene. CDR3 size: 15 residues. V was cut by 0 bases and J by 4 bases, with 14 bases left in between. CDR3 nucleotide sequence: TGTGCCAGCAGCTTGGCTCAGGGTGGGTGGTACGAGCAGTACTTC. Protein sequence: CASSLAQGGWYEQYF.

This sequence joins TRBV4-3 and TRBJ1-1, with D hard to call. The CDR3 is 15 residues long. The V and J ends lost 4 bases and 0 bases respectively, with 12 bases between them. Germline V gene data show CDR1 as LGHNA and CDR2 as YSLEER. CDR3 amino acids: CASSPQLDMNTEAFF. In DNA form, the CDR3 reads TGCGCCAGCAGCCCGCAACTCGATATGAACACTGAAGCTTTCTTT.

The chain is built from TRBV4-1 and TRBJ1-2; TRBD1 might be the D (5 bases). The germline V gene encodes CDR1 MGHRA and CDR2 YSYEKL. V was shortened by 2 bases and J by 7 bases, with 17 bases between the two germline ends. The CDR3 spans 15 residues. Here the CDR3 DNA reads TGCGCCAGCAGCCAACACCTCCCGGGGGTGACTGGCTACACCTTC. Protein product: CASSQHLPGVTGYTF.

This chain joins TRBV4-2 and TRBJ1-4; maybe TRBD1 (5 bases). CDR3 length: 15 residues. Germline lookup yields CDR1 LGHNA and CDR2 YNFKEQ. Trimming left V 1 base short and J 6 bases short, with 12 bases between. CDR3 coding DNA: TGTGCCAGCAGCCAAGGGGGGAGGGGCGATGAAAAACTGTTTTTT. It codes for CASSQGGRGDEKLFF.

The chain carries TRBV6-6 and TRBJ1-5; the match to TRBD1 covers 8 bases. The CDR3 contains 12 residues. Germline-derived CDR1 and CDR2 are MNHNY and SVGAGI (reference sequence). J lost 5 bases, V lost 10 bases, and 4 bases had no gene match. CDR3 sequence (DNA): TGTGCCACCCGACAGGGGTATCAGCCCCAGCATTTT. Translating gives CATRQGYQPQHF.

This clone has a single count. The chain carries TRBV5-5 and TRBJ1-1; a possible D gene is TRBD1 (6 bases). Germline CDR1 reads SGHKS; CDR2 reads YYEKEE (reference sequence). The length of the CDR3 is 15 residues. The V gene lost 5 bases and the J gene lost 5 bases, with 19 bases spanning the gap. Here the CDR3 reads CASRIGAGAATEAFF. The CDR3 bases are TGTGCCAGCAGAATTGGGGCAGGGGCGGCTACTGAAGCTTTCTTT.